The 26 T cell receptor beta chains below all came from one sample that was sequenced in a study of cytomegalovirus exposure and HLA in healthy donors (TCRdb year 2017). Libraries were constructed by the immunoSEQ multiplex PCR assay. TCRdb re-hosts the immuneACCESS table, in-frame sequences only. Its copies lack some clones; in the studies checked, an unresolved V gene accounts for under half of them, and the cause for the rest is not known. In this sample the table shows fewer than 200,000 clones, 75% to 90% of which occur a single time. Of the sample, approximately 15% falls within the top ten clones. Sequenced: PBMCs. These receptors were obtained from a man between 18 and 29 years old in good health and CMV-seropositive.

The chain combines TRBV15 with TRBJ1-5; TRBD1 agrees at 7 bases. The CDR3 extends over 14 amino acids. Per the germline V gene, CDR1 is LNHNV and CDR2 is YYDKDF (reference sequence). The V and J ends lost 8 bases and 5 bases, in that order; junction bases with no gene match: 9. The CDR3 nucleotides are TGTGCCACCTCAGGTGGGACAGTTCATCAGCCCCAGCATTTT. It yields the protein CATSGGTVHQPQHF.

V is TRBV5-4 and J is TRBJ2-3, with 10 bases lining up with TRBD2. V shed 6 bases and J 0 bases; nucleotides not matched to a gene: 4. Germline lookup yields CDR1 SGHNT and CDR2 YYREEE (reference sequence). The CDR3 is made up of 15 amino acids. CDR3 sequence (DNA): TGTGCCAGCACTCTAGCGGGGGCCAGCACAGATACGCAGTATTTT. The encoded protein is CASTLAGASTDTQYF. Filled out from reference TRBV5-4 and TRBJ2-3, the complete variable domain reads ETGVTQSPTHLIKTRGQQVTLRCSSQSGHNTVSWYQQALGQGPQFIFQYYREEENGRGNFPPRFSGLQFPNYSSELNVNALELDDSALYLCASTLAGASTDTQYFGPGTRLTVL.

The chain couples TRBV6-5 to TRBJ1-2; D is unresolved. The V gene's germline CDR1 is MNHEY and CDR2 SVGAGI. The V end was cut by 4 bases, the J end by 4 bases, with 13 bases between. This CDR3 contains 14 residues. The CDR3 DNA is TGTGCCAGCAGTTCGGTCGCCATGATCTATGGCTACACCTTC. Residues: CASSSVAMIYGYTF.

This chain connects TRBV5-1 to TRBJ1-1; D is uncertain. Germline V gene data show CDR1 as SGHRS and CDR2 as YFSETQ. There are 13 residues in the CDR3. V was shortened by 4 bases and J by 1 base, with 8 bases between the two germline ends. CDR3 coding DNA: TGCGCCAGCAGCCCTTACAAGAACACTGAAGCTTTCTTT. It yields the protein CASSPYKNTEAFF.

The chain links TRBV25-1 to TRBJ2-3, with D perhaps matching TRBD1 (6 bases). V gave up 5 bases and J gave up 0 bases, with 21 bases separating them. Germline V gene data show CDR1 as MGHDK and CDR2 as SYGVNS. The CDR3 extends over 18 amino acids. CDR3 bases: TGTGCCAGCAGTTCCGGGCAGACCGGGACAACTAGCACAGATACGCAGTATTTT. Translating it yields CASSSGQTGTTSTDTQYF.

This chain uses TRBV2 with TRBJ1-4, with 9 bases aligning to TRBD1. With 7 bases clipped from V and 8 bases from J, the junction kept 5 bases outside the gene matches. Germline CDR1 reads SNHLY; CDR2 reads FYNNEI. CDR3 length equals 13 residues. This CDR3 is CASKDRGEEKLFF. The CDR3 nucleotides read TGTGCCAGCAAAGACAGGGGGGAAGAAAAACTGTTTTTT.

The chain links TRBV7-9 to TRBJ2-2, with D tentatively TRBD1 (6 bases). This CDR3 is built from 15 residues. Germline loops: CDR1 SEHNR, CDR2 FQNEAQ (reference sequence). V was trimmed by 8 bases and J by 0 bases, leaving 13 bases between them. The CDR3 bases are TGTGCCAGCCCACCAGGGGTTACGAACACCGGGGAGCTGTTTTTT. Translated, it gives CASPPGVTNTGELFF. Looking up the rest from reference TRBV7-9 and TRBJ2-2 gives the full variable domain: DTGVSQNPRHKITKRGQNVTFRCDPISEHNRLYWYRQTLGQGPEFLTYFQNEAQLEKSRLLSDRFSAERPKGSFSTLEIQRTEQGDSAMYLCASPPGVTNTGELFFGEGSRLTVL.

This CDR3 is CASSLLDRGSYNEQFF. The CDR3 coding sequence is TGTGCCAGCAGTTTATTGGACAGGGGCTCCTACAATGAGCAGTTCTTC. V and J are TRBV28 and TRBJ2-1; TRBD1 aligns across 9 bases. Germline V lookup: CDR1 MDHEN, CDR2 SYDVKM. The CDR3 has 16 residues. V lost 1 base to trimming and J lost 0 bases; unmatched junction nucleotides: 1.

This sequence joins TRBV4-1 and TRBJ2-1; 8 bases line up with TRBD2. This CDR3 has 16 amino acids. The ends lost 2 bases at V and 6 bases at J; junction bases unmatched: 9. Germline V gives CDR1 MGHRA, CDR2 YSYEKL. Here the CDR3 DNA reads TGCGCCAGCAGCCAACCCACTAGCGGAGTTTCCAATGAGCAGTTCTTC. Protein product: CASSQPTSGVSNEQFF.

The rearrangement links TRBV6-1 to TRBJ1-3; TRBD1 might be the D (5 bases). This CDR3 spans 14 amino acids. V shed 3 bases and J shed 3 bases, with 9 bases lying between them. In germline, CDR1 is MNHNS, CDR2 SASEGT. The chain's CDR3 is CASSELGGGNTIYF. The DNA for the CDR3 is TGTGCCAGCAGTGAGTTGGGGGGTGGAAACACCATATATTTT.

This chain connects TRBV12-5 to TRBJ2-2; perhaps TRBD1 as D (5 bases). V dropped 3 bases and J dropped 6 bases, with 17 bases sitting between them. CDR1 and CDR2 from the germline V gene are LGHNT and FRNRAP. The CDR3 has 16 amino acids. In DNA form, the CDR3 reads TGTGCTAGTGGTTTTTCCTTGACAGAGGAGTCCGGGGAGCTGTTTTTT. This encodes CASGFSLTEESGELFF.

The chain has TRBV5-4 and TRBJ2-5; TRBD1 agrees at 8 bases. Germline values: CDR1 SGHNT, CDR2 YYREEE (reference sequence). Unmatched junction bases numbered 5, after V lost 1 base and J lost 3 bases. The CDR3 contains 15 residues. The CDR3 region has the DNA TGTGCCAGCAGCTTGCACAGGGGGAGAGAAGAGACCCAGTACTTC. It is translated as CASSLHRGREETQYF.

The chain is built from TRBV9 and TRBJ2-5; tentative D call: TRBD1 (5 bases). Germline CDR1 SGDLS, CDR2 YYNGEE. Deletions cut 0 bases from V and 5 bases from J, with 8 bases between. The CDR3 has 13 amino acids. The CDR3 sequence is CASSVEGIETQYF. The CDR3 region has the DNA TGTGCCAGCAGCGTAGAGGGGATTGAGACCCAGTACTTC.

The chain has TRBV25-1 and TRBJ2-7, with 11 bases identical to TRBD1. The CDR3 extends over 13 amino acids. J lost 3 bases, V lost 8 bases, and 3 bases had no gene match. Germline loops: CDR1 MGHDK, CDR2 SYGVNS. The CDR3 DNA reads TGTGCCAGCCGGGACAGGGGGGTCTACGAGCAGTACTTC. This encodes CASRDRGVYEQYF.

The chain is built from TRBV5-6 and TRBJ1-6; D is unclear. CDR3 size: 14 residues. V gave up 2 bases and J gave up 7 bases, with 10 bases separating them. Germline loops: CDR1 SGHDT, CDR2 YYEEEE. As DNA, the CDR3 is TGTGCCAGCAGCTTCGGGGTTGGAAATTCACCCCTCCACTTT. Protein: CASSFGVGNSPLHF.

This rearrangement joins TRBV11-2 to TRBJ2-1; D ambiguous. Looked up from germline, CDR1 is SGHAT and CDR2 is FQNNGV. The CDR3 length is 15 residues. Trimming took off 5 bases at V and 1 base at J, with 12 bases between the two ends. CDR3 sequence reads: CASSSGERSYNEQFF. CDR3 DNA: TGTGCCAGCAGCAGTGGAGAGCGTTCCTACAATGAGCAGTTCTTC.

The chain is built from TRBV30 and TRBJ1-2; the D is unclear. CDR3 size: 14 residues. V was clipped by 2 bases and J by 2 bases, with 12 bases between them. The germline V gene has CDR1 GTSNPN and CDR2 SVGIG (reference sequence). The CDR3 reads CAWSQRGQNYGYTF. The CDR3 coding sequence is TGTGCCTGGAGTCAACGAGGGCAAAACTATGGCTACACCTTC.

The V call is TRBV5-5, the J call TRBJ1-6, with 7 bases fitting TRBD1. With 4 bases clipped from V and 0 bases from J, the junction kept 4 bases outside the gene matches. CDR1 and CDR2 (germline): SGHKS, YYEKEE (reference sequence). The CDR3 spans 16 residues. The CDR3 is CASSLTGSSYNSPLHF. The CDR3 DNA reads as TGTGCCAGCAGCCTGACAGGGAGCTCCTATAATTCACCCCTCCACTTT.

The genes are TRBV7-9 and TRBJ2-2; 9 bases fit TRBD2. This CDR3 has 17 amino acids. In germline, CDR1 is SEHNR, CDR2 FQNEAQ (reference sequence). Trimming removed 1 base from V and 5 bases from J; junction bases left unmatched: 8. The CDR3 region is CASSLDGAGGRTGELFF. DNA of the CDR3: TGTGCCAGCAGCTTAGATGGCGCGGGGGGGCGAACCGGGGAGCTGTTTTTT.

This clone was counted a few times. No conserved phenylalanine or tryptophan is present at the end of the CDR3, so a read error is the likely explanation. The limits of the CDR3 on the DNA are not certain, so only TCRdb's listed CDR3 is given. CDR3 sequence reads: CASSRSGSGQ. The V gene is TRBV28, the J gene TRBJ1-1; TRBD1, the table's D call, was not compared with the DNA. Germline lookup yields CDR1 MDHEN and CDR2 SYDVKM. Counting both end residues, the CDR3 totals 10 amino acids.

The chain has TRBV7-3 and TRBJ2-7; no clear D. Between the trimmed V and J ends, which lost 0 bases and 2 bases, there was a span of 8 bases. Germline-derived CDR1 and CDR2 are SGHTA and FQGTGA. This CDR3 contains 14 residues. The DNA for the CDR3 is TGTGCCAGCAGCTTAACGGGCACCACCTACGAGCAGTACTTC. As protein: CASSLTGTTYEQYF.

This clone was recorded once. The genes are TRBV25-1 and TRBJ2-7, with 9 bases fitting TRBD1. Germline loops: CDR1 MGHDK, CDR2 SYGVNS. The CDR3 runs 15 residues. Trimming at V came to 1 base and at J to 5 bases, leaving 6 bases not matched to a gene. The CDR3 region is CASSELTGGWHEQYF. CDR3 nucleotide sequence: TGTGCCAGCAGTGAATTAACAGGGGGCTGGCACGAGCAGTACTTC.

The count of this clone is one. V and J are TRBV7-9 and TRBJ2-1, with D unclear. V shed 7 bases and J shed 6 bases, with 16 bases lying between them. This CDR3 comprises 14 residues. Germline V gene sequence: CDR1 SEHNR, CDR2 FQNEAQ (reference sequence). In DNA, the CDR3 is TGTGCCAGCACCGTAACTCTAGACCTCAATGAGCAGTTCTTC. Residues: CASTVTLDLNEQFF.

V usage is TRBV19 and J usage is TRBJ2-3; the match to TRBD2 covers 11 bases. The junction had 7 bases not matched to a gene; V was cut back by 4 bases and J by 1 base. The length of the CDR3 is 17 residues. Germline V gene sequence: CDR1 LNHDA, CDR2 SQIVND (reference sequence). The CDR3, as DNA: TGTGCCAGTAGTACCAGCCAGGGACTAGCGGGCACAGATACGCAGTATTTT. The encoded protein is CASSTSQGLAGTDTQYF.

V usage is TRBV11-2 and J usage is TRBJ2-1, with D hard to call. The length of the CDR3 is 13 residues. V lost 0 bases and J lost 9, with 9 bases in between. CDR1 SGHAT and CDR2 FQNNGV come from the germline V gene. CDR3 DNA: TGTGCCAGCAGCTTAGAAGTAGAGGTTGAGCAGTTCTTC. Protein: CASSLEVEVEQFF.

This clone has only one observation. This sequence joins TRBV27 and TRBJ1-5; D may be TRBD1 (6 bases). CDR1 MNHEY and CDR2 SMNVEV come from the germline V gene (reference sequence). This CDR3 contains 14 residues. V lost 4 bases and J 11 bases, leaving 18 bases between the germline ends. CDR3 region: CASSSEPGTPSQHF. The CDR3 DNA follows: TGTGCCAGCAGTTCCGAGCCCGGGACACCGTCCCAGCATTTT.